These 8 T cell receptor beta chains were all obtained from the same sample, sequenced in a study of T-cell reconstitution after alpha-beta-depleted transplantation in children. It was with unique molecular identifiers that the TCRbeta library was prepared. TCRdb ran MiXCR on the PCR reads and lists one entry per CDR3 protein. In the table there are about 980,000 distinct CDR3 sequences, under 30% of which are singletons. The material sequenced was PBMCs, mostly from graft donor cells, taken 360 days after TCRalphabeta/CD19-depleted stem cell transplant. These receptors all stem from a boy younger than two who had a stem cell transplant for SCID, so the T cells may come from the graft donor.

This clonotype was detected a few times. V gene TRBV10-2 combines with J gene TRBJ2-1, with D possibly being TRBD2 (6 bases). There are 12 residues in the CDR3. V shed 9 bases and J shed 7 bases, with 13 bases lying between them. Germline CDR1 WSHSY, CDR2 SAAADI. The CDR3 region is CASSSVRNEQFF. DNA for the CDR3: TGCGCCAGTTCTAGCGTTAGGAATGAGCAGTTCTTC.

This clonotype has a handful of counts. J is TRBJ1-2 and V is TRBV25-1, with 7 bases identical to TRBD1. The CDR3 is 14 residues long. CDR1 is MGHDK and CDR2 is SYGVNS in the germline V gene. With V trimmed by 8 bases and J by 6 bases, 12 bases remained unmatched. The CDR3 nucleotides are TGTGCCAGCCGGGACAGCTCCTACTATCATGGCTACACCTTC. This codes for CASRDSSYYHGYTF.

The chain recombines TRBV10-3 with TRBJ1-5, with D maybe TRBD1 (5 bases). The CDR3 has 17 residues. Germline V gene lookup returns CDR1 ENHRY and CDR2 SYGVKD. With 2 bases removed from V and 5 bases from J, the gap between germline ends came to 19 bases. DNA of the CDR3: TGTGCCATCAGTGAGCGATGGATAGACAGTGAAGATCAGCCCCAGCATTTT. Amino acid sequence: CAISERWIDSEDQPQHF.

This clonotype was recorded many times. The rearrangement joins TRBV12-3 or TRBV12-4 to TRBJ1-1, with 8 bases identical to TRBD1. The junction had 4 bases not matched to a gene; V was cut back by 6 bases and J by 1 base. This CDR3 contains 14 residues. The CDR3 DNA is TGTGCCAGCAGCCCGGACAGGGAGAACACTGAAGCTTTCTTT. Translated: CASSPDRENTEAFF.

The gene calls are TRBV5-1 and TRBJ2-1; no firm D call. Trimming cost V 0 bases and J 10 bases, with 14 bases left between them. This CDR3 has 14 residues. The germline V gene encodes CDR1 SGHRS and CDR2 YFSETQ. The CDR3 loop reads CASSLEYGSGEQFF. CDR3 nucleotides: TGCGCCAGCAGCTTGGAGTACGGGTCAGGAGAGCAGTTCTTC. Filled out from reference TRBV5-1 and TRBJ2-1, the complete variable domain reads KAGVTQTPRYLIKTRGQQVTLSCSPISGHRSVSWYQQTPGQGLQFLFEYFSETQRNKGNFPGRFSGRQFSNSRSEMNVSTLELGDSALYLCASSLEYGSGEQFFGPGTRLTVL.

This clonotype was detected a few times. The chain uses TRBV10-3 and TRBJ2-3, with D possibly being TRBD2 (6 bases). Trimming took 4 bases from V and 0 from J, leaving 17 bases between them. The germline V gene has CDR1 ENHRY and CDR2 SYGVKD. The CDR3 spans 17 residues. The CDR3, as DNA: TGTGCCATCAGTGGCCCCCCCGGCGGGGCTAGCACAGATACGCAGTATTTT. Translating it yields CAISGPPGGASTDTQYF.

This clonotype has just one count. In DNA form, the CDR3 reads TGTGCCAGCAGTCCCCGGACAAATCAGTACAATGAGCAGTTCTTC. Its translation: CASSPRTNQYNEQFF. This chain uses TRBV12-3 or TRBV12-4 with TRBJ2-1, with a weak D call TRBD1 (5 bases). The CDR3 has 15 residues. The germline V and J ends were trimmed by 5 bases and 4 bases, with 15 bases remaining between them.

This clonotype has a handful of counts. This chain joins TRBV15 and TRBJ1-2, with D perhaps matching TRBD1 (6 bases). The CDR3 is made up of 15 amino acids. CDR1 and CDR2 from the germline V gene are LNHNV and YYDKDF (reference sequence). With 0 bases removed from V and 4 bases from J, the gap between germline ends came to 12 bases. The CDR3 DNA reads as TGTGCCACCAGCAGAGACACAGGGAGTTTCTATGGCTACACCTTC. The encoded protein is CATSRDTGSFYGYTF.